One sample yielded the 5 T cell receptor beta chains listed below, sequenced in a study of Graves' ophthalmopathy and Graves' hyperthyroidism. The TCR beta CDR3 regions underwent amplification from RNA transcripts. The workflow started with a first-round RT-PCR run with HTBI primers and then moved on to a second-round multiplex PCR. TCRdb fed the multiplex PCR reads into MiXCR, producing one record per CDR3 protein. The table records 150,000 or so distinct CDR3 sequences, over 35% of them present only once. Sequenced material: peripheral blood. The receptors here all came from a woman between 35 and 50 years old with Graves' ophthalmopathy.

In the case of this clonotype: One end of the junction does not line up with germline, which may come from a read error. The J gene is TRBJ2-7, the V gene TRBV12-3 or TRBV12-4; 11 positions agree with TRBD2. The CDR3 spans 15 residues. In nucleotides, the CDR3 is TGTGCCAGCAGTCTAGCGGGAGGCCGCTCCTACGAGCAGTACTTC. Translating gives CASSLAGGRSYEQYF.

This clonotype was recorded many times. The chain carries TRBV4-3 and TRBJ1-1, with 8 bases aligning to TRBD1. The CDR3 runs 15 residues. The V and J ends lost 0 bases and 4 bases, in that order; junction bases with no gene match: 4. The germline CDR1 and CDR2 sequences are LGHNA and YSLEER. CDR3 in amino acids: CASSQEAGGTTEAFF. In nucleotides, the CDR3 is TGCGCCAGCAGCCAAGAGGCAGGGGGCACCACTGAAGCTTTCTTT.

This clonotype was observed many times. The J gene is TRBJ2-3, the V gene TRBV6-1, with a possible D match to TRBD1 (6 bases). Germline CDR1 is MNHNS and CDR2 is SASEGT. Trimming removed 5 bases from V and 8 bases from J, with 11 bases in between. This CDR3 has 12 residues. CDR3 loop: CASSTSGATQYF. The CDR3 DNA reads as TGTGCCAGCAGTACCTCAGGGGCTACGCAGTATTTT.

This clonotype has a count of ten or more. The CDR3 DNA reads as TGTGCCAGCAGTTACTACGGACAGGGTGATGAAGCTTTCTTT. Protein: CASSYYGQGDEAFF. The V and J genes are TRBV6-5 and TRBJ1-1; 8 bases map to TRBD1. The length of the CDR3 is 14 residues. V dropped 1 base and J dropped 7; count of bases not matched to a gene: 5. The germline V gene has CDR1 MNHEY and CDR2 SVGAGI.

This clonotype was seen at least ten times. The chain joins TRBV12-3 or TRBV12-4 to TRBJ1-1; 10 nucleotides line up with TRBD1. The CDR3 loop spans 14 amino acids. The trim removed 7 bases at V and 4 bases at J, leaving 6 bases unmatched. CDR3 in DNA: TGTGCCAGCACCAAGACAGGGGGCTTCACTGAAGCTTTCTTT. Its protein product is CASTKTGGFTEAFF.